This T cell receptor (beta chain) comes out of a study of blood T cell repertoires in COVID-19. Across the whole study: COVID-19 samples from acute and convalescent phases originated in the United States, Italy and Spain. PBMCs, B-cell-depleted T cells, or T cells were the source of the cDNA or gDNA that made up the material.

Original analysis: Estimates of nucleated cell counts were drawn from the amplification of reference gene primers. Sequencing was performed with immunoSEQ multiplex PCR; in TCRdb, only in-frame clones are kept and a portion is missing. The V and J calls and clone size are taken from that table; D and trimming were inferred from the DNA. Of around 20,000 clones in the sample, 70% to 90% are singletons; the top ten hold around 17%. This CDR3 contains 12 residues. Trimming pared 1 base from V and 10 bases from J, leaving 5 bases between. Germline values: CDR1 LNHDA, CDR2 SQIVND (reference sequence). The chain joins TRBV19 to TRBJ1-6, with no clear D. This TCR was sampled from a man aged 70 or older with acute or convalescent COVID-19. The sequencing input was peripheral blood. The DNA for the CDR3 is TGTGCCAGTAGTATAGCAGGCTCACCCCTCCACTTT. It codes for CASSIAGSPLHF. Full variable domain (outside the CDR3, taken from reference TRBV19 and TRBJ1-6): DGGITQSPKYLFRKEGQNVTLSCEQNLNHDAMYWYRQDPGQGLRLIYYSQIVNDFQKGDIAEGYSVSREKKESFPLTVTSAQKNPTAFYLCASSIAGSPLHFGNGTRLTVT.